A selection of T cell receptor beta chains follows, all from one sample in a study of cytomegalovirus exposure and HLA in healthy donors. Only in-frame clones appear in the TCRdb table, and some are missing; sequencing was by immunoSEQ multiplex PCR. The sample has a few hundred thousand clones; about 80% are singletons. Sequencing used PBMCs. These TCRs come from a woman in her sixties in good health and CMV-seropositive. Each CDR3 is given with its conserved first and last residue. Size values are once, few and many counts, or a class for expanded clones, and some rows have none.

j_call: TRBJ2-1; clone_size: -; v_call: TRBV6-5; cdr3_aa: CASSYRGNEQFF
j_call: -; clone_size: -; v_call: TRBV6-5; cdr3_aa: CASSYSRGYEQYF
j_call: TRBJ2-5; clone_size: -; v_call: TRBV6-1; cdr3_aa: CASRPGDLWGETQYF
j_call: TRBJ1-5; clone_size: -; v_call: TRBV28; cdr3_aa: CASSSQGSNQPQHF
j_call: TRBJ1-2; clone_size: few; v_call: TRBV19; cdr3_aa: CASSISVQGNYGYTF
j_call: TRBJ2-6; clone_size: -; v_call: TRBV19; cdr3_aa: CASSQQGSGANVLTF
j_call: TRBJ2-7; clone_size: -; v_call: TRBV28; cdr3_aa: CASSLPGPSSYEQYF
j_call: TRBJ1-2; clone_size: -; v_call: TRBV10-3; cdr3_aa: CAISQTGDYGYTF
j_call: TRBJ1-2; clone_size: -; v_call: TRBV28; cdr3_aa: CASSWTVNYGYTF
j_call: TRBJ2-5; clone_size: -; v_call: TRBV10-1; cdr3_aa: CASSADRVKETQYF
j_call: TRBJ1-1; clone_size: -; v_call: TRBV6-7; cdr3_aa: CASINTSGQGGLNTEAFF
j_call: TRBJ1-1; clone_size: few; v_call: TRBV5-6; cdr3_aa: CASSFGTGKAEAFF
j_call: TRBJ1-2; clone_size: once; v_call: TRBV6-1; cdr3_aa: CASSEPGSYYGYTF
j_call: TRBJ1-1; clone_size: -; v_call: TRBV28; cdr3_aa: CASRTTGDSSNTEAFF
j_call: TRBJ2-7; clone_size: -; v_call: TRBV30; cdr3_aa: CAWREAGTSGSEQYF
j_call: TRBJ2-7; clone_size: few; v_call: TRBV27; cdr3_aa: CASSLEQGAHEQYF
j_call: TRBJ2-1; clone_size: -; v_call: TRBV28; cdr3_aa: CASSLLLGGDEQFF
j_call: TRBJ2-7; clone_size: -; v_call: TRBV11-2; cdr3_aa: CASSSIKQGVDYEQYF
j_call: TRBJ2-7; clone_size: -; v_call: TRBV7-2; cdr3_aa: CASSLLAGGSYEQYF
j_call: TRBJ2-3; clone_size: -; v_call: TRBV5-5; cdr3_aa: CASSLPRLAGGPTDTQYF
j_call: TRBJ2-1; clone_size: -; v_call: TRBV28; cdr3_aa: CASTSSGPSAYNEQFF
j_call: TRBJ1-2; clone_size: -; v_call: TRBV14; cdr3_aa: CASSQGTASFRGYTF
j_call: TRBJ2-1; clone_size: -; v_call: TRBV11-2; cdr3_aa: CASSLRERNNEQFF
j_call: TRBJ2-5; clone_size: once; v_call: TRBV5-1; cdr3_aa: CASSLTSGKKTQYF
j_call: TRBJ1-2; clone_size: -; v_call: TRBV25-1; cdr3_aa: CASSEQGWDGYTF
j_call: TRBJ2-1; clone_size: -; v_call: TRBV18; cdr3_aa: CASSPSTSGPYNEQFF
j_call: TRBJ1-1; clone_size: -; v_call: TRBV7-9; cdr3_aa: CASSLAGGGRNTEAFF
j_call: TRBJ2-1; clone_size: -; v_call: TRBV27; cdr3_aa: CASSLLRDSLASYNEQFF
j_call: TRBJ2-1; clone_size: -; v_call: TRBV5-1; cdr3_aa: CARLRVAGDCEQFF
j_call: TRBJ1-3; clone_size: -; v_call: TRBV18; cdr3_aa: CASSPVSGATSGNTIYF
j_call: TRBJ2-2; clone_size: -; v_call: TRBV27; cdr3_aa: CATLAGETGELFF
j_call: TRBJ2-5; clone_size: once; v_call: TRBV2; cdr3_aa: CASRETGVAQETQYF
j_call: TRBJ1-3; clone_size: -; v_call: TRBV9; cdr3_aa: CASSPNRGPGNTIYF
j_call: TRBJ2-1; clone_size: -; v_call: TRBV5-1; cdr3_aa: CASSLPGLAGGSYNEQFF
j_call: TRBJ1-3; clone_size: -; v_call: TRBV6-1; cdr3_aa: CASSEAATGRNTIYF
j_call: TRBJ1-6; clone_size: -; v_call: TRBV5-1; cdr3_aa: CASSIQGEGSPLHF
j_call: TRBJ2-2; clone_size: -; v_call: TRBV20-1; cdr3_aa: CSTRNSGELFF
j_call: -; clone_size: -; v_call: TRBV4-1; cdr3_aa: CASSRGTAMDYEQYF
j_call: TRBJ1-1; clone_size: -; v_call: TRBV6-1; cdr3_aa: CASSSGDALGTEAFF
j_call: TRBJ1-2; clone_size: -; v_call: TRBV20-1; cdr3_aa: CSARPDGYTF
j_call: TRBJ2-7; clone_size: -; v_call: TRBV19; cdr3_aa: CASSMPRTGSEQYF
j_call: TRBJ1-1; clone_size: -; v_call: TRBV5-1; cdr3_aa: CASSLVGWQPNTEAFF
j_call: TRBJ1-2; clone_size: -; v_call: TRBV28; cdr3_aa: CASSLTGGRGYTF
j_call: TRBJ2-7; clone_size: -; v_call: TRBV5-1; cdr3_aa: CASSPGQEQYF
j_call: TRBJ2-1; clone_size: -; v_call: TRBV19; cdr3_aa: CASSMGGLYNEQFF
j_call: TRBJ2-5; clone_size: -; v_call: TRBV7-9; cdr3_aa: CASSLGGVLAGEETQYF
j_call: TRBJ2-7; clone_size: -; v_call: TRBV11-2; cdr3_aa: CASVDRNGYEQYF
j_call: TRBJ2-2; clone_size: -; v_call: TRBV4-1; cdr3_aa: CASSQEAGGQTGTGELFF
j_call: TRBJ2-7; clone_size: -; v_call: TRBV28; cdr3_aa: CASSRWLAANPGEQYF
j_call: TRBJ2-1; clone_size: -; v_call: TRBV2; cdr3_aa: CASSREYYNEQFF
j_call: TRBJ2-3; clone_size: -; v_call: TRBV5-1; cdr3_aa: CASNLVADTQYF
j_call: TRBJ2-2; clone_size: -; v_call: TRBV2; cdr3_aa: CASRRTSGRGELFF
j_call: TRBJ2-5; clone_size: -; v_call: TRBV14; cdr3_aa: CASSQGLSEVETQYF